This T cell receptor (beta chain) emerged from a study of tumor and adjacent non-tumor tissue in lung cancer. Looking at the study overall: Stage I to III disease affected ten to eleven men and 5 women aged roughly 30 to 76. On average, productive TCRbeta reads reached some 4.4 million per sample.

Note on this clonotype: Its target is unknown. One end of the junction varies from germline; a read error may be responsible.

Germline V CDR1 and CDR2: SQVTM, ANQGSEA. The CDR3 has 13 amino acids. The library came from three nested PCR rounds adapted from ARM-PCR protocols. One entry per CDR3 protein results from TCRdb running MiXCR on the multiplex PCR reads. The table shows around 86,000 distinct CDR3 sequences, with over 55% occurring only once. Findings and caveats of the study: In normal lung, the top 100 clones were significantly more dominant than in tumor.

RNA was extracted from bulk tissue without any cell sorting. Chemotherapy-naive patients with new lung cancer underwent thoracic surgery in China, August–November 2014. The rearrangement uses TRBV29-1 and TRBJ2-7, with D possibly matching TRBD1 (6 bases). This receptor was taken from a woman in her thirties or forties with non-small cell lung cancer. Sequenced input: lung tumor tissue. The CDR3 loop reads CSVRTVFSYERYF. The CDR3 nucleotides are TGCAGTGTACGGACAGTGTTCTCCTACGAGCGGTACTTC.